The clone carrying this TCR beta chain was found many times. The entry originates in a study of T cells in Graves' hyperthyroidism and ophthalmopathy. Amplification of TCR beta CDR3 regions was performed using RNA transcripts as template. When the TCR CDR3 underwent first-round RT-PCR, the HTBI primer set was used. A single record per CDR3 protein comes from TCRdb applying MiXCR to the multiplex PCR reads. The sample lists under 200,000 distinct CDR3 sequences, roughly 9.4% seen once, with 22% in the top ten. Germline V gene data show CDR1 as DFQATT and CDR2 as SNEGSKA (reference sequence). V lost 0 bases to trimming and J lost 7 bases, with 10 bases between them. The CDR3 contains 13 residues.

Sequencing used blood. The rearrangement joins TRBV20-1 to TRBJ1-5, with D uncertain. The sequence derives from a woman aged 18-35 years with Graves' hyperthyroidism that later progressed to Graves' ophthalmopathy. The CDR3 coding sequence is TGCAGTGCTAGAGATATGGGGTACCAGCCCCAGCATTTT. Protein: CSARDMGYQPQHF.